The TCR beta chain under discussion was sequenced for a study of T cells after yellow fever vaccination. Whole-study findings and limits: Among primary-vaccination clones, most reappeared after the booster, at almost 98% for CD4 and about 90% for CD8.

One entry per CDR3 protein, called by TCRdb with MiXCR from the 5' RACE reads. The sample lists approximately 160,000 distinct CDR3 sequences; 5.5% to 7.5% were seen once. Ten or more counts support this clonotype. Its specificity is not known. Trimming shortened V by 2 bases and J by 4 bases, and 17 bases separated the two germline ends. The CDR3 is made up of 16 amino acids. Per germline, CDR1 SGHDN and CDR2 FVKESK. The input for sequencing was CD4+ T cells sorted from PBMCs, taken on the day of the first yellow fever vaccination. The source of this sequence is a young man who received the YFV17D yellow fever vaccine. The V and J genes are TRBV14 and TRBJ1-2, with D perhaps matching TRBD1 (6 bases). This CDR3 is CASSQSKKQGFYGYTF. The CDR3 DNA is TGTGCCAGCAGCCAAAGCAAGAAACAGGGCTTCTATGGCTACACCTTC.